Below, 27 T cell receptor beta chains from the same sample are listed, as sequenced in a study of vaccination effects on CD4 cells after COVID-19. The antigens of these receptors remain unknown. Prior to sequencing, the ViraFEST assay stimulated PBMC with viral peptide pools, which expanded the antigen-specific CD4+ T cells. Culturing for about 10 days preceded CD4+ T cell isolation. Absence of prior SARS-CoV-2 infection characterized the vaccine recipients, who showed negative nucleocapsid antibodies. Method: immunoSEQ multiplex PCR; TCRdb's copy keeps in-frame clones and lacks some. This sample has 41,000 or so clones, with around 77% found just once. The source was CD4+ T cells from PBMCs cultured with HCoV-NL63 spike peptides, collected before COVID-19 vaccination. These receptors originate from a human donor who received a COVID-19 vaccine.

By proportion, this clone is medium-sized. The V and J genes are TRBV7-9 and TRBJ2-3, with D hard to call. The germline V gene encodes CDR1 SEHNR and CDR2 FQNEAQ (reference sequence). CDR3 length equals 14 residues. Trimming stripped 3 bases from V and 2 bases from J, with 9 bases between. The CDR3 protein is CASSLDHSTDTQYF. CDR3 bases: TGTGCCAGCAGCTTGGACCATTCCACAGATACGCAGTATTTT.

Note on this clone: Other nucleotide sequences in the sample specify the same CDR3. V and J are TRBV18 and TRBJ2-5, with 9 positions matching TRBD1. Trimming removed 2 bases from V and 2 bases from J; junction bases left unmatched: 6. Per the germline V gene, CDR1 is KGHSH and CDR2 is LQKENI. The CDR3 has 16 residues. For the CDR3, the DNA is TGTGCCAGCTCACCATCCCGAGGACAGGGGCAAGAGACCCAGTACTTC. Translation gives CASSPSRGQGQETQYF.

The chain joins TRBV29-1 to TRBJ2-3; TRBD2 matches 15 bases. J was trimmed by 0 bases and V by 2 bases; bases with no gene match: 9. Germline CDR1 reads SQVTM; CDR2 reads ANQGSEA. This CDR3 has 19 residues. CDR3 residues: CSVEWTSGGAAGSTDTQYF. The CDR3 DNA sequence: TGCAGCGTTGAATGGACTAGCGGGGGGGCGGCCGGGAGCACAGATACGCAGTATTTT.

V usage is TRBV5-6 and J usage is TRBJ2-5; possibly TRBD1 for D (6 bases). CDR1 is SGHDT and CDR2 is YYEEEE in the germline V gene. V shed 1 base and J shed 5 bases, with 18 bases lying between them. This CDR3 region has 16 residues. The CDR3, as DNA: TGTGCCAGCAGCTTGCGGCGCGGACAGCCTTGGGAGACCCAGTACTTC. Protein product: CASSLRRGQPWETQYF.

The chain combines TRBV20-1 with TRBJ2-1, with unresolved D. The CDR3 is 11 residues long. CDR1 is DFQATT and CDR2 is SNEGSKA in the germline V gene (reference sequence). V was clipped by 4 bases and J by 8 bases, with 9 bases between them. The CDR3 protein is CSAITVDEQFF. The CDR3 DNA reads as TGCAGTGCTATAACCGTGGATGAGCAGTTCTTC.

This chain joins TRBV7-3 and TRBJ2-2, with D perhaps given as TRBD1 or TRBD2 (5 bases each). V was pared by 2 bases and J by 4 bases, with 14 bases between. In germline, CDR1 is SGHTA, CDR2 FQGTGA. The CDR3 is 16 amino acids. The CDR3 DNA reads TGTGCCAGCAGCTTATCTTCGGGGCCGGGCACCGGGGAGCTGTTTTTT. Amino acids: CASSLSSGPGTGELFF.

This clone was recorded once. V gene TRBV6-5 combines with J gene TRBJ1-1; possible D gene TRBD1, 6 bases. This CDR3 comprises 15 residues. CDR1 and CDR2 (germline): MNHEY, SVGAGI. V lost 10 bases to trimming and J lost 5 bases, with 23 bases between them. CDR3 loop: CATQDSPWSVTEAFF. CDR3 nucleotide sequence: TGTGCCACCCAGGACAGCCCTTGGAGTGTAACTGAAGCTTTCTTT.

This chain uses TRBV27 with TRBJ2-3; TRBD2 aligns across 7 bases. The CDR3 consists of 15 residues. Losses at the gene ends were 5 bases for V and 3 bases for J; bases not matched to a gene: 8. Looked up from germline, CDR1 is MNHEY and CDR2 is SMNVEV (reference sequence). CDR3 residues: CASSPGTTQTDTQYF. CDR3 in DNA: TGTGCCAGCAGTCCCGGGACTACTCAAACAGATACGCAGTATTTT.

CDR3 sequence (DNA): TGTGCCAGCAGCCTCACCGGGACAGGGACTTTGTTTGGCTACACCTTC. Translation: CASSLTGTGTLFGYTF. The rearrangement uses TRBV6-2 or TRBV6-3 and TRBJ1-2, with 9 bases identical to TRBD1. The CDR3 spans 16 residues. Germline trimming cut 6 bases from V and 7 bases from J; bases unmatched to any gene: 15. In germline, CDR1 is MNHEY, CDR2 SVGEGT.

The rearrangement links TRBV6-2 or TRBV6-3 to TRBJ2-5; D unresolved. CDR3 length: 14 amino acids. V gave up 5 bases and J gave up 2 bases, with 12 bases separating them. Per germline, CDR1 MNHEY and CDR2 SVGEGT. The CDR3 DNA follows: TGTGCCAGCAGTACGATGGGCTATCAAGAGACCCAGTACTTC. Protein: CASSTMGYQETQYF.

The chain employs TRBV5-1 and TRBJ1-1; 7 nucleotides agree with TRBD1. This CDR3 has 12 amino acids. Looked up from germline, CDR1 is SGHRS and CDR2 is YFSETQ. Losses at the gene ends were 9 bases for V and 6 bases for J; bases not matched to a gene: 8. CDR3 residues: CAIEQGFPEAFF. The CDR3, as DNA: TGCGCCATCGAACAGGGGTTTCCTGAAGCTTTCTTT.

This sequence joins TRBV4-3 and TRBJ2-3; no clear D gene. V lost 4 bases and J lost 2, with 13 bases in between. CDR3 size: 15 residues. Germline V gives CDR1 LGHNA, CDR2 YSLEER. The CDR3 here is CASSPAAGSTDTQYF. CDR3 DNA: TGCGCCAGCAGCCCGGCCGCCGGCTCCACAGATACGCAGTATTTT.

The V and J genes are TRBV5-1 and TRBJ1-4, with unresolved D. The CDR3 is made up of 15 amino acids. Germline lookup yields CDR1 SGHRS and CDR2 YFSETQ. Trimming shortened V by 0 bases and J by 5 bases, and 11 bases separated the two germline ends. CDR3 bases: TGCGCCAGCAGCTTGGTGGGAGCGATGAATGAAAAACTGTTTTTT. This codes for CASSLVGAMNEKLFF.

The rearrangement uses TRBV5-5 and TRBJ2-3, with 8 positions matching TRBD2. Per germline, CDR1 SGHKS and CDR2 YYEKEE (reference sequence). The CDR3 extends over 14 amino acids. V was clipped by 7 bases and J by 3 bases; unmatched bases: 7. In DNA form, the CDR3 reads TGTGCCAGCGGAACGGGGGGGCCGACAGATACGCAGTATTTT. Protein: CASGTGGPTDTQYF.

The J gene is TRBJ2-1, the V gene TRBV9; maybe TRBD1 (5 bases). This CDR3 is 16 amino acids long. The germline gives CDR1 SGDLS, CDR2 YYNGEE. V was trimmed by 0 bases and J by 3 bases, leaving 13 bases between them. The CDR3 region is CASSVDVNRHYNEQFF. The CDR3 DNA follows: TGTGCCAGCAGCGTAGATGTCAACAGGCACTACAATGAGCAGTTCTTC.

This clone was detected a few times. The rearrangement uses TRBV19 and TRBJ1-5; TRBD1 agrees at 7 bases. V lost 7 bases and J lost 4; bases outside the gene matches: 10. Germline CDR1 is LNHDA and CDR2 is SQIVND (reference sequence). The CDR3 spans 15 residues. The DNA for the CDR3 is TGTGCCAGTACCCATACAGGGGTCTTAAATCAGCCCCAGCATTTT. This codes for CASTHTGVLNQPQHF.

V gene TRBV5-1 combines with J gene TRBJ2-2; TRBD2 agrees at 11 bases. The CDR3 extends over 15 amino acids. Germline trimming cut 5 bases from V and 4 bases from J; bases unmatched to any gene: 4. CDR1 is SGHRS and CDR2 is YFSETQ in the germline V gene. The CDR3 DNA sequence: TGCGCCAGCAGACCTGGACTAGCGGGCACCGGGGAGCTGTTTTTT. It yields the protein CASRPGLAGTGELFF.

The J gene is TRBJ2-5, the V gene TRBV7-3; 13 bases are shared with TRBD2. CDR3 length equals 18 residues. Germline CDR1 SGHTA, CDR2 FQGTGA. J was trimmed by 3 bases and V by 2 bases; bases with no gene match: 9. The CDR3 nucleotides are TGTGCCAGCAGCTTAGGGTTTTCAGGACTAGCGGGGGAAGAGACCCAGTACTTC. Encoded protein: CASSLGFSGLAGEETQYF.

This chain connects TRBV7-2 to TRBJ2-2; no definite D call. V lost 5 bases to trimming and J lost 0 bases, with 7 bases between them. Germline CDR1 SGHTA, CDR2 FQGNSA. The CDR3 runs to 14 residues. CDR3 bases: TGTGCCAGCAGCCAAGACCCGAACACCGGGGAGCTGTTTTTT. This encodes CASSQDPNTGELFF.

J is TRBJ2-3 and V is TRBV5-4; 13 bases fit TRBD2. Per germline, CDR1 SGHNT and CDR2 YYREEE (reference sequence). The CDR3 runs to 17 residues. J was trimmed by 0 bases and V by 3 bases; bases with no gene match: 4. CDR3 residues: CASSWGGLAGSTDTQYF. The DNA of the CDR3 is TGTGCCAGCAGCTGGGGGGGACTAGCGGGGAGCACAGATACGCAGTATTTT.

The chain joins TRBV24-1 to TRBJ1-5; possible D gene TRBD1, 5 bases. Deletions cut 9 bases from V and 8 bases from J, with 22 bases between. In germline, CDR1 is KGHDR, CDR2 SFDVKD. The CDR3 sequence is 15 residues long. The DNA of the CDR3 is TGTGCCACCGTGGGGGAAGATGTGCCGGAAAAGCCCCAGCATTTT. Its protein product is CATVGEDVPEKPQHF.

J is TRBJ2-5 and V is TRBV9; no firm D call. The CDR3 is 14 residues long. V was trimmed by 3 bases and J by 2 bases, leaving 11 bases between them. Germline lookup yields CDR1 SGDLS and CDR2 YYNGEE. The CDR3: CASSARSGQETQYF. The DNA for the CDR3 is TGTGCCAGCAGCGCGCGGTCCGGTCAAGAGACCCAGTACTTC. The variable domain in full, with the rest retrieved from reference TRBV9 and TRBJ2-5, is DSGVTQTPKHLITATGQRVTLRCSPRSGDLSVYWYQQSLDQGLQFLIQYYNGEERAKGNILERFSAQQFPDLHSELNLSSLELGDSALYFCASSARSGQETQYFGPGTRLLVL.

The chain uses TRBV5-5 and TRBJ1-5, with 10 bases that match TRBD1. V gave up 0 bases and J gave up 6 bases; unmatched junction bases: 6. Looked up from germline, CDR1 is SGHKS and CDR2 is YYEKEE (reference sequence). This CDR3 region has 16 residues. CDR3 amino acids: CASSLAATGGGQPQHF. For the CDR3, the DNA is TGTGCCAGCAGCTTGGCAGCGACAGGGGGCGGTCAGCCCCAGCATTTT.

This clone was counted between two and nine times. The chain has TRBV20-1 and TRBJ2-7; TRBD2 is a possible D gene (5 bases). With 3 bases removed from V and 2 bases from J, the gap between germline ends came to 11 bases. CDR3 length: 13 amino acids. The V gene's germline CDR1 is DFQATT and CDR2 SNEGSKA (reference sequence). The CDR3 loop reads CSASHGVTYEQYV. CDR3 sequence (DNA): TGCAGTGCTAGTCACGGGGTTACCTACGAGCAGTACGTC.

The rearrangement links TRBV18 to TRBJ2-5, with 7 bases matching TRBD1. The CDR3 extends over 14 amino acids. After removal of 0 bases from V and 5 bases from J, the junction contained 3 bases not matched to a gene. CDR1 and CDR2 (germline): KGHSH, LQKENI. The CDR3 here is CASSPPGRGETQYF. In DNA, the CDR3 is TGTGCCAGCTCACCACCAGGCAGGGGGGAGACCCAGTACTTC.

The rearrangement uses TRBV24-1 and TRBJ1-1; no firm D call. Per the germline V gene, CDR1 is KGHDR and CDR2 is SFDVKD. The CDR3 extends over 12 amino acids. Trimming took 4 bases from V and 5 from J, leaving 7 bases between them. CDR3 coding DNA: TGTGCCACCAGTGACCCGGGTACTGAAGCTTTCTTT. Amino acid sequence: CATSDPGTEAFF.

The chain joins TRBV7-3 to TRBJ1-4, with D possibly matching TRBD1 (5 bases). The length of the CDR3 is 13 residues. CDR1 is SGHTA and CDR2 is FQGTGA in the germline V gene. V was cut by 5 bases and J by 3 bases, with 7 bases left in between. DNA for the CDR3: TGTGCCAGCAGCGGGACTTCTAATGAAAAACTGTTTTTT. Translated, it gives CASSGTSNEKLFF.